The entry that follows covers one TCR beta chain sequence. Its antigen is currently unknown. This record comes from a study of cytomegalovirus exposure and HLA in healthy donors. Study observations and caveats: From TCR beta sequences, most subjects' HLA-A and HLA-B alleles were reportedly predicted accurately. The study had only CMV serostatus as immune exposure information. Despite most TCR sequences being rare, some public TCRs occurred in many donors.

The PCR used 60 Vbeta and 13 Jbeta primers. Produced via immunoSEQ multiplex PCR; TCRdb's table is partial and in-frame only. The data show around 140,000 clones, 60% to 85% seen once. V dropped 0 bases and J dropped 3 bases, with 12 bases sitting between them. The CDR3 sequence is 15 residues long. Germline V gene sequence: CDR1 SGHNT, CDR2 YENEEA. The sequence was collected from a woman in her 40s in good health and CMV-seronegative. The specimen sequenced was PBMCs. The genes are TRBV11-3 and TRBJ2-7, with D possibly matching TRBD2 (5 bases). The CDR3 DNA reads TGTGCCAGCAGCTTAGATCGGGGAGCTCACTACGAGCAGTACTTC. Protein sequence: CASSLDRGAHYEQYF.